The rows below give T cell receptor beta chains drawn from one sample of a study of cytotoxic CD8 clonotypes in ibrutinib-treated CLL. Here immunoSEQ multiplex PCR was the method, and the copy in TCRdb shows in-frame clones only, minus some. The sample holds 20,000 to 30,000 clones, about 78% seen once. The sequencing used PBMCs, collected before ibrutinib treatment. The receptors originated from a human donor with chronic lymphocytic leukemia. Both conserved end residues are trimmed from each CDR3. Each record gives: CDR3 protein, V gene, J gene, clone size. Clone sizes are given selectively: once, few, many, or a class where the clone is expanded.

ASSVQGATNEKLF,TRBV5-1,TRBJ1-4,-
ASSLIRFSEQY,TRBV11-1,TRBJ2-7,-
ASSLWTSVETQY,TRBV5-1,TRBJ2-5,-
ASRAPYEQY,TRBV28,TRBJ2-7,-
ASSDLMGEQY,TRBV27,TRBJ2-7,few
ASKGAPLITEAF,TRBV2,TRBJ1-1,-
ASSQDYFNEQF,TRBV4-1,TRBJ2-1,once
ASSLDRITDTQY,TRBV7-2,TRBJ2-3,-
ASREGGLGGNSYNEQF,TRBV19,TRBJ2-1,-
ASSLDRVSLYGYT,TRBV11-2,TRBJ1-2,-